Below, 29 T cell receptor beta chains from the same sample are listed, as sequenced in a study of T-cell reconstitution after alpha-beta-depleted transplantation in children (dated by TCRdb to 2016 to 2018). Libraries were built with PCR. Reads for this sample came from an Illumina HiSeq 2500. TCR library preparation used molecular barcoding, with unique molecular identifiers applied to normalize quantification of the TCRbeta repertoire. TCRdb reran the public reads through fastp at Q25 and MiXCR, keeping productive beta chains. Rows with a matching CDR3 protein are joined into one entry that keeps the most common DNA and genes. The sample has approximately 490,000 distinct CDR3 sequences on record, about an eighth of them singletons. Together, the top ten hold about 5% of the sample. The starting material was PBMCs from the stem cell graft donor, obtained from the stem cell graft. These receptor sequences come from a human donor who donated a stem cell graft to a child with combined immunodeficiency.

The V call is TRBV2, the J call TRBJ2-7; TRBD1 matches at 8 bases. This CDR3 comprises 16 residues. Per the germline V gene, CDR1 is SNHLY and CDR2 is FYNNEI. V trimming: 4 bases; J trimming: 3 bases; junction bases outside the gene matches: 11. The CDR3 DNA is TGTGCCAGCAGTGGAAGGAAAGGGACAGGATACTACGAGCAGTACTTC. Protein product: CASSGRKGTGYYEQYF.

This clonotype was seen at least ten times. The genes are TRBV12-3 or TRBV12-4 and TRBJ2-3, with TRBD2 as a possible D gene (6 bases). V was shortened by 7 bases and J by 2 bases, with 13 bases between the two germline ends. The CDR3 extends over 14 amino acids. CDR3 in DNA: TGTGCCAGCACCCTTAGCGGTTTCACAGATACGCAGTATTTT. Translating it yields CASTLSGFTDTQYF.

This clonotype was picked up many times. This chain uses TRBV20-1 with TRBJ1-2; D remains unclear. There are 11 residues in the CDR3. The V gene's germline CDR1 is DFQATT and CDR2 SNEGSKA (reference sequence). Deletions cut 8 bases from V and 8 bases from J, with 15 bases between. Written as DNA, the CDR3 is TGCAGTTGCCGGAAAAGAAGCGGCTACACCTTC. Translating gives CSCRKRSGYTF.

This clonotype was seen more than once but under ten times. The J gene is TRBJ1-4, the V gene TRBV6-1; TRBD1 might be the D (6 bases). Trimming took off 3 bases at V and 7 bases at J, with 12 bases between the two ends. Germline values: CDR1 MNHNS, CDR2 SASEGT. There are 14 residues in the CDR3. The CDR3 here is CASSEGRGIEKLFF. CDR3 coding DNA: TGTGCCAGCAGTGAGGGGAGGGGGATTGAAAAACTGTTTTTT.

This clonotype was recorded many times. The chain joins TRBV20-1 to TRBJ2-3; the D gene is possibly TRBD2 (6 bases). The V gene lost 4 bases and the J gene lost 4 bases, with 18 bases spanning the gap. The CDR3 is made up of 15 amino acids. The germline V gene has CDR1 DFQATT and CDR2 SNEGSKA (reference sequence). The CDR3 sequence: CSAKAVAGWADTQYF. Written as DNA, the CDR3 is TGCAGTGCTAAAGCTGTGGCGGGGTGGGCAGATACGCAGTATTTT.

This clonotype occurred many times. The gene calls are TRBV27 and TRBJ2-7, with 13 bases identical to TRBD2. The CDR3 covers 18 residues. Germline-derived CDR1 and CDR2 are MNHEY and SMNVEV (reference sequence). V shed 6 bases, J shed 4 bases, and the junction held 15 bases outside the gene matches. CDR3 sequence: CASRPGLAGVRRSYEQYF. CDR3 coding DNA: TGTGCCAGCAGACCAGGACTAGCGGGAGTCCGACGAAGTTACGAGCAGTACTTC.

There are many counts of this clonotype. V is TRBV20-1 and J is TRBJ2-3; 9 positions agree with TRBD2. There are 15 residues in the CDR3. Germline lookup yields CDR1 DFQATT and CDR2 SNEGSKA (reference sequence). The CDR3 region is CVPLGGGVGTDTQYF. CDR3 bases: TGCGTACCCCTTGGCGGGGGGGTGGGGACAGATACGCAGTATTTT.

This clonotype was detected only once. The chain links TRBV2 to TRBJ1-4, with D unresolved. V dropped 3 bases and J dropped 2 bases, with 7 bases sitting between them. The germline CDR1 and CDR2 sequences are SNHLY and FYNNEI. CDR3 length: 14 residues. The DNA for the CDR3 is TGTGCCAGCAGTGACGGTGGGACTAATGAAAAACTGTTTTTT. Translating gives CASSDGGTNEKLFF.

This clonotype was seen repeatedly, ten times or more. V and J are TRBV29-1 and TRBJ2-3, with TRBD2 as a possible D gene (5 bases). The CDR3 covers 15 residues. V shed 1 base and J shed 4 bases, with 15 bases lying between them. Germline lookup yields CDR1 SQVTM and CDR2 ANQGSEA. The CDR3 loop reads CSVEVRASVPDTQYF. CDR3 nucleotides: TGCAGCGTTGAAGTGAGGGCGAGCGTCCCAGATACGCAGTATTTT.

This clonotype was seen more than once but under ten times. The chain recombines TRBV11-3 with TRBJ1-1; D is unclear. Trimming pared 1 base from V and 3 bases from J, leaving 12 bases between. The CDR3 has 15 residues. In germline, CDR1 is SGHNT, CDR2 YENEEA. CDR3 residues: CASSLGSGRDTEAFF. CDR3 DNA: TGTGCCAGCAGCTTAGGGTCAGGTCGGGACACTGAAGCTTTCTTT.

The chain couples TRBV12-3 or TRBV12-4 to TRBJ2-7, with 7 positions matching TRBD1. Losses at the gene ends were 4 bases for V and 5 bases for J; bases not matched to a gene: 8. This CDR3 contains 14 residues. CDR3 nucleotides: TGTGCCAGCAGTTCCTACAGGGGTATCCACGAGCAGTACTTC. Translated: CASSSYRGIHEQYF.

The rearrangement links TRBV29-1 to TRBJ2-1; D unclear. Trimming removed 8 bases from V and 4 bases from J, with 9 bases in between. From germline, CDR1 is SQVTM and CDR2 ANQGSEA. The length of the CDR3 is 11 residues. DNA of the CDR3: TGCAGCATGGATCGGTACAATGAGCAGTTCTTC. Its translation is CSMDRYNEQFF.

At least ten counts were recorded for this clonotype. The genes are TRBV7-9 and TRBJ2-1; D gene unclear. Germline assignment: CDR1 SEHNR and CDR2 FQNEAQ (reference sequence). Between the trimmed V and J ends, which lost 1 base and 8 bases, there was a span of 6 bases. The CDR3 is 12 amino acids. The DNA for the CDR3 is TGTGCCAGCAGCTTAGATCAGGATGAGCAGTTCTTC. This encodes CASSLDQDEQFF.

The table lists this clonotype with a few counts. V and J are TRBV5-5 and TRBJ1-2; D might be TRBD1 (5 bases). CDR3 length: 13 amino acids. Germline lookup yields CDR1 SGHKS and CDR2 YYEKEE (reference sequence). Between the trimmed V and J ends, which lost 2 bases and 6 bases, there was a span of 11 bases. This chain's CDR3 is CASSFSGGDGYTF. The CDR3 DNA sequence: TGTGCCAGCAGCTTTAGTGGGGGTGATGGCTACACCTTC. Looking up the rest from reference TRBV5-5 and TRBJ1-2 gives the full variable domain: DAGVTQSPTHLIKTRGQQVTLRCSPISGHKSVSWYQQVLGQGPQFIFQYYEKEERGRGNFPDRFSARQFPNYSSELNVNALLLGDSALYLCASSFSGGDGYTFGSGTRLTVV.

This clonotype was counted many times. The V call is TRBV10-3, the J call TRBJ2-1; the match to TRBD2 covers 10 bases. V lost 5 bases to trimming and J lost 5 bases; unmatched junction nucleotides: 15. The CDR3 loop spans 18 amino acids. Germline values: CDR1 ENHRY, CDR2 SYGVKD. Here the CDR3 DNA reads TGTGCCATCAGTAGGGTAGCGGGGGGTCTTACCCAAGACAATGAGCAGTTCTTC. Protein sequence: CAISRVAGGLTQDNEQFF.

The rearrangement links TRBV6-4 to TRBJ2-3, with D possibly TRBD2 on 6 matching bases. Germline V gene lookup returns CDR1 MRHNA and CDR2 SNTAGT. The V end was cut by 0 bases, the J end by 2 bases, with 15 bases between. The CDR3 has 17 amino acids. The CDR3 sequence is CASSDSAQGGPTDTQYF. CDR3 sequence (DNA): TGTGCCAGCAGTGACTCAGCCCAGGGAGGCCCCACAGATACGCAGTATTTT.

V gene TRBV4-2 combines with J gene TRBJ2-3; 7 bases are shared with TRBD2. This CDR3 has 14 residues. The junction had 3 bases not matched to a gene; V was cut back by 4 bases and J by 2 bases. The germline V gene has CDR1 LGHNA and CDR2 YNFKEQ. CDR3 DNA: TGTGCCAGCAGCCCCAGCGGGGACACAGATACGCAGTATTTT. Translated: CASSPSGDTDTQYF.

The rearrangement uses TRBV20-1 and TRBJ2-1, with 8 bases aligning to TRBD2. V gave up 5 bases and J gave up 7 bases; unmatched junction bases: 7. The CDR3 sequence is 13 residues long. Germline lookup yields CDR1 DFQATT and CDR2 SNEGSKA (reference sequence). CDR3 sequence (DNA): TGCAGTGCTGAACTCGGGGGGGCAAATGAGCAGTTCTTC. This gives the protein CSAELGGANEQFF.

The chain combines TRBV11-3 with TRBJ2-1; D is tentatively TRBD1 or TRBD2 (5 bases each). CDR1 is SGHNT and CDR2 is YENEEA in the germline V gene. Between the trimmed V and J ends, which lost 5 bases and 3 bases, there was a span of 14 bases. The length of the CDR3 is 15 residues. The CDR3 loop reads CASSPPGARYNEQFF. As DNA, the CDR3 is TGTGCCAGCAGCCCCCCCGGGGCGCGCTACAATGAGCAGTTCTTC.

In its sample, this clonotype was seen a few times. The chain joins TRBV7-2 to TRBJ1-4; no clear D gene. CDR3 length: 15 amino acids. V was clipped by 4 bases and J by 8 bases, with 17 bases between them. Germline V lookup: CDR1 SGHTA, CDR2 FQGNSA. CDR3 residues: CASSSGRQVKEKLFF. In DNA form, the CDR3 reads TGTGCCAGCAGCTCAGGACGTCAGGTCAAGGAAAAACTGTTTTTT.

CDR3 loop: CASLGGLGYTF. The CDR3 DNA follows: TGTGCCTCCCTGGGCGGGCTTGGCTACACCTTC. V and J are TRBV30 and TRBJ1-2; D unclear. The CDR3 loop spans 11 amino acids. CDR1 GTSNPN and CDR2 SVGIG come from the germline V gene (reference sequence). The germline V and J ends were trimmed by 7 bases and 7 bases, with 13 bases remaining between them.

With regard to this clonotype: A read error may produce the germline difference seen at one junction end. V usage is TRBV12-3 or TRBV12-4 and J usage is TRBJ2-7, with 9 positions matching TRBD1. The CDR3 extends over 19 amino acids. CDR3 amino acids: CACSLMAVTGGGLGYEQYF. CDR3 nucleotides: TGTGCCTGCAGTTTAATGGCGGTTACAGGGGGCGGACTCGGGTACGAGCAGTACTTC.

This clonotype has a count of ten or more. The chain carries TRBV9 and TRBJ2-1; 7 bases line up with TRBD2. The CDR3 totals 16 residues. V lost 0 bases to trimming and J lost 3 bases; unmatched junction nucleotides: 6. Germline V CDR1 and CDR2: SGDLS, YYNGEE. CDR3 region: CASSVVPSGNYNEQFF. The CDR3 nucleotides read TGTGCCAGCAGCGTAGTCCCTAGCGGAAACTACAATGAGCAGTTCTTC.

The chain is built from TRBV3-1 and TRBJ2-1; 8 nucleotides agree with TRBD2. With V trimmed by 1 base and J by 8 bases, 4 bases remained unmatched. Germline V gene lookup returns CDR1 LGHDT and CDR2 YNNKEL (reference sequence). This CDR3 has 14 amino acids. CDR3 bases: TGTGCCAGCAGCCAAGGCAGGACTAGCCATGAGCAGTTCTTC. This sequence encodes CASSQGRTSHEQFF.

In this sample, this clonotype turned up a few times. V gene TRBV24-1 combines with J gene TRBJ2-5, with D unclear. Germline V gives CDR1 KGHDR, CDR2 SFDVKD. This CDR3 is 16 amino acids long. The V and J ends lost 1 base and 5 bases respectively, with 16 bases between them. Written as DNA, the CDR3 is TGTGCCACCAGTGATTTTGGCCGAACTACCTTTGAGACCCAGTACTTC. This codes for CATSDFGRTTFETQYF.

This clonotype was detected a few times. This chain connects TRBV13 to TRBJ2-7; D may be TRBD2 (6 bases). CDR3 size: 13 residues. Per the germline V gene, CDR1 is PRHDT and CDR2 is FYEKMQ (reference sequence). Trimming shortened V by 3 bases and J by 7 bases, and 13 bases separated the two germline ends. CDR3 sequence (DNA): TGTGCCAGCAGCTTCATATCGGGGGATGAGCAGTACTTC. Its protein is CASSFISGDEQYF.

The CDR3 coding sequence is TGTGCCAGCAGCGGGACAGGGGGATATAATTCACCCCTCCACTTT. Amino acid sequence: CASSGTGGYNSPLHF. V and J are TRBV9 and TRBJ1-6, with TRBD1 matching over 10 bases. CDR1 and CDR2 (germline): SGDLS, YYNGEE. The CDR3 sequence is 15 residues long. V trimming: 3 bases; J trimming: 4 bases; junction bases outside the gene matches: 1. The full variable domain, in which reference TRBV9 and TRBJ1-6 provide the parts outside the CDR3, is DSGVTQTPKHLITATGQRVTLRCSPRSGDLSVYWYQQSLDQGLQFLIQYYNGEERAKGNILERFSAQQFPDLHSELNLSSLELGDSALYFCASSGTGGYNSPLHFGNGTRLTVT.

V and J are TRBV29-1 and TRBJ1-5; D gene uncertain. The CDR3 length is 13 residues. Germline V gene sequence: CDR1 SQVTM, CDR2 ANQGSEA. Trimming took off 4 bases at V and 5 bases at J, with 12 bases between the two ends. CDR3 sequence reads: CSVGVGWDQPQHF. The DNA of the CDR3 is TGCAGCGTTGGGGTGGGCTGGGATCAGCCCCAGCATTTT.

This clonotype has at least ten counts. The chain links TRBV12-3 or TRBV12-4 to TRBJ2-7, with 11 bases aligning to TRBD2. V gave up 6 bases and J gave up 5 bases; unmatched junction bases: 9. The CDR3 is 15 amino acids. The CDR3 sequence: CASSSSGGASDEQYF. The CDR3 region has the DNA TGTGCCAGCAGCAGTAGCGGGGGGGCCAGTGACGAGCAGTACTTC.